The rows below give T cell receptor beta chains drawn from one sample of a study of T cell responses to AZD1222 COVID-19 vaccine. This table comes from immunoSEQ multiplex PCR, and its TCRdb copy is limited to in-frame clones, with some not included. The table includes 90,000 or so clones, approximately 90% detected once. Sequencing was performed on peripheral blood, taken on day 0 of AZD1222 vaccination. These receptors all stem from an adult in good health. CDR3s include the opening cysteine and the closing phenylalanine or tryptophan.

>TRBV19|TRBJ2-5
CASRGARETQYF
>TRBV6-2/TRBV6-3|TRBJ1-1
CASSYDWDLFVTEAFF
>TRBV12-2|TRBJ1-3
CASRGPLAGDEPHSGNTIYF
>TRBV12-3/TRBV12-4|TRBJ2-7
CASSLGDREQYF
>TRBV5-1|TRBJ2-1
CASNIGLGGSYNEQFF
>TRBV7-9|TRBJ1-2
CASSLGQGEGGYTF
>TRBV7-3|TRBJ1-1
CASSLLMNTEAFF
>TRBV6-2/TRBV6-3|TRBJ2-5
CASSLIAGGRQWAQYF
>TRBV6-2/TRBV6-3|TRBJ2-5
CASSHGGVIYGETQYF
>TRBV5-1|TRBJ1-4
CASTEVVGQPNEKLFF
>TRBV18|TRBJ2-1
CASSPTSNDNEQFF
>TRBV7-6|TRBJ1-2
CASSPTGEGIYGYTF
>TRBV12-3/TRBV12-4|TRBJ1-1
CASRQRNTEAFF
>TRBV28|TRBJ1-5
CASTISNQPQHF
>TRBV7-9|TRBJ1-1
CASSLAEAFF
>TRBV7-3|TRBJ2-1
CASSLEGNNNEQFF
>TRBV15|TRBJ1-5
CATSPPGRGRQPQHF
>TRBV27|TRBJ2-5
CASRQNRDRVETQYF
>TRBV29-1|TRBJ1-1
CSVLPRVSTEAFF
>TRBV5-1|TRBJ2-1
CASSATGTLGNEQFF
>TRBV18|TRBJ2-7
CASSPPGTGASYEQYF
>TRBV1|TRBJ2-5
CTSSHPTQFRRGGQETQYF
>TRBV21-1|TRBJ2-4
CASTREGTGLLHRNIQYF
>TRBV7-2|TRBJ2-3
CASTVAPGVDTQYF
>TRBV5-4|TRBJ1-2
CASSISQDHKDF
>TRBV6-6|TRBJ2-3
CASSPGQTLPDTQYF
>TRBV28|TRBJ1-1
CASHPRVNTEAFF
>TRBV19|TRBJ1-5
CASSSTAFSNQPQHF
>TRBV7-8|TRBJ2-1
CASSLLPTGRGEQFF
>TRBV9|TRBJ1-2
CASSVEQWDYGYTF
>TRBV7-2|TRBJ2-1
CASSLGFGVGGSELSQFF
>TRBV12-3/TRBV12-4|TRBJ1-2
CASSWTGNYGYTF
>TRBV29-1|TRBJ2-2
CSVLGGRQGGTGELFF
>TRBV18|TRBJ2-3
CASSPRRGEDTQYF
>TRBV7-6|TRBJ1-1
CASSLAQGEAGTEAFF
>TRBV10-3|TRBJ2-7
CAISEGLAGHYEQYF
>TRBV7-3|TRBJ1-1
CASSSTGPYTEAFF
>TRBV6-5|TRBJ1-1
CASSSLTGVTEAFF
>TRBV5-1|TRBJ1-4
CASSPGQGDEKLFF
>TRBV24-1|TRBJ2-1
CATSAPGVNEQFF
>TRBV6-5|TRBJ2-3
CASSLVNTDTQYF
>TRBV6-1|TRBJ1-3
CASSEPSGDSGNTIYF